This T cell receptor (beta chain) came from a study of cytomegalovirus exposure and HLA in healthy donors. Study findings and constraints: Certain indistinguishable V segments, among them TRBV6-2 and TRBV6-3, were excluded. The classifier reportedly diagnosed cytomegalovirus status with high sensitivity and specificity.

Donors counted as nominally healthy when sampled, yet unrecorded immune exposures were likely. With regard to this clone: Its antigen is not known.

In the PCR, 60 Vbeta and 13 Jbeta primers were used. Measured with immunoSEQ multiplex PCR; TCRdb has only the in-frame clones, and not every one. Here the sample spans about 93,000 clones, around 78% being singletons. Germline V gene lookup returns CDR1 SGHAT and CDR2 FQNNGV. The CDR3 contains 15 residues. Trimming removed 1 base from V and 0 bases from J, with 9 bases in between. The chain uses TRBV11-2 and TRBJ1-1; the D is unclear. The receptor was derived from a man aged 25-45 years in good health and CMV-seronegative. The specimen was PBMCs. The DNA for the CDR3 is TGTGCCAGCAGCTTAGGGGCAGTCATGAACACTGAAGCTTTCTTT. Amino acid sequence: CASSLGAVMNTEAFF.